One and the same sample provided the 11 T cell receptor beta chains below, sequenced in a study of blood T cell repertoires in COVID-19. Sequencing used immunoSEQ multiplex PCR; TCRdb keeps in-frame clones, though not all of them. Of tens of thousands of clones detected, 80% to 90% appear once; the ten largest clones hold roughly 1.6%. The specimen was peripheral blood. The receptors were sampled from a man aged 55 to 70 with acute or convalescent COVID-19.

The V gene is TRBV3-1 (or the pseudogene TRBV3-2), the J gene TRBJ1-2, with D unclear. The CDR3 contains 16 residues. The V and J ends lost 3 bases and 4 bases respectively, with 18 bases between them. Germline V gene lookup returns CDR1 LGHDT and CDR2 YNNKEL (reference sequence). CDR3: CASSHKNTAPSYGYTF. CDR3 DNA sequence: TGTGCCAGCAGCCATAAAAACACCGCCCCATCCTATGGCTACACCTTC.

This clone turned up a few times. V gene TRBV4-1 combines with J gene TRBJ1-2; tentatively, D is TRBD1 (6 bases). V was cut by 0 bases and J by 0 bases, with 20 bases left in between. This CDR3 has 19 amino acids. Looked up from germline, CDR1 is MGHRA and CDR2 is YSYEKL. CDR3 nucleotides: TGCGCCAGCAGCCAAGATCAATTCGGGGCACAGGGAGCTAACTATGGCTACACCTTC. Amino acid sequence: CASSQDQFGAQGANYGYTF.

The chain has TRBV6-5 and TRBJ1-2; D is possibly TRBD1 (5 bases). V gave up 0 bases and J gave up 1 base, with 9 bases separating them. Per germline, CDR1 MNHEY and CDR2 SVGAGI. This CDR3 has 15 amino acids. This CDR3 reads CASSYSIGVNYGYTF. DNA for the CDR3: TGTGCCAGCAGTTACTCGATAGGGGTTAACTATGGCTACACCTTC.

V gene TRBV19 combines with J gene TRBJ1-1; D is undetermined. V lost 4 bases to trimming and J lost 2 bases, with 8 bases between them. The CDR3 runs 13 residues. From germline, CDR1 is LNHDA and CDR2 SQIVND (reference sequence). As DNA, the CDR3 is TGTGCCAGTAGTAGTGCGGCCAACACTGAAGCTTTCTTT. It encodes CASSSAANTEAFF.

The chain carries TRBV3-1 (or the pseudogene TRBV3-2) and TRBJ1-2; the D gene is possibly TRBD1 (5 bases). The germline V gene encodes CDR1 LGHDT and CDR2 YNNKEL (reference sequence). The CDR3 sequence is 13 residues long. V lost 3 bases to trimming and J lost 4 bases, with 9 bases between them. The CDR3 coding sequence is TGTGCCAGCAGCCAGCGGGACGGCTATGGCTACACCTTC. It codes for CASSQRDGYGYTF.

V is TRBV5-1 and J is TRBJ2-2; 8 positions agree with TRBD2. The CDR3 extends over 15 amino acids. Per the germline V gene, CDR1 is SGHRS and CDR2 is YFSETQ. Trimming cost V 3 bases and J 1 base; bases outside gene matches: 2. The CDR3 DNA reads as TGCGCCAGCAGCTCCGGGGGGGGGAACACCGGGGAGCTGTTTTTT. Translation gives CASSSGGGNTGELFF.

The rearrangement joins TRBV13 to TRBJ1-4; TRBD1 might be the D (6 bases). The CDR3 totals 16 residues. CDR1 and CDR2 from the germline V gene are PRHDT and FYEKMQ (reference sequence). The V end was cut by 1 base, the J end by 6 bases, with 15 bases between. The CDR3, as DNA: TGTGCCAGCAGCTTAGCAGTGACAGGAGGCTATGAAAAACTGTTTTTT. Translated, it gives CASSLAVTGGYEKLFF.

The chain uses TRBV5-6 and TRBJ1-1; TRBD1 agrees at 9 bases. CDR1 is SGHDT, CDR2 YYEEEE, per germline. This CDR3 comprises 17 residues. The junction had 6 bases not matched to a gene; V was cut back by 0 bases and J by 0 bases. CDR3 sequence reads: CASSLGTGVLMNTEAFF. The DNA for the CDR3 is TGTGCCAGCAGCTTGGGGACAGGGGTTCTCATGAACACTGAAGCTTTCTTT.

The chain links TRBV14 to TRBJ1-6; D may be TRBD1 (5 bases). Trimming shortened V by 2 bases and J by 8 bases, and 16 bases separated the two germline ends. The CDR3 is 16 amino acids. The germline gives CDR1 SGHDN, CDR2 FVKESK. CDR3 sequence (DNA): TGTGCCAGCAGCCAAAGGACACCCCGGTTGGATTCACCCCTCCACTTT. Protein: CASSQRTPRLDSPLHF.

V usage is TRBV5-6 and J usage is TRBJ1-1, with 8 nucleotides matching TRBD1. V lost 4 bases and J lost 4; bases outside the gene matches: 6. The CDR3 contains 14 residues. Germline V lookup: CDR1 SGHDT, CDR2 YYEEEE. The CDR3 DNA is TGTGCCAGCAGCACCCTGGACAGGGTCACTGAAGCTTTCTTT. It yields the protein CASSTLDRVTEAFF.

The chain employs TRBV5-4 and TRBJ1-1; no clear D. The germline V and J ends were trimmed by 0 bases and 4 bases, with 10 bases remaining between them. Germline assignment: CDR1 SGHNT and CDR2 YYREEE (reference sequence). The CDR3 covers 14 residues. The CDR3 nucleotides are TGTGCCAGCAGCTTGGAGCCGGGTAGCACTGAAGCTTTCTTT. Its translation: CASSLEPGSTEAFF.